Sequencing of this T cell receptor (beta chain) was carried out in a study of brain metastases from non-small cell lung cancer (dated by TCRdb to the late 2010s). In terms of the full investigation: The study profiled the immune microenvironment of paired resected primary tumors and brain metastases from non-small-cell lung cancer patients.

Receptors were amplified or captured by the immunoSEQ multiplex PCR assay. T-cell receptor beta chain repertoire sequencing was carried out together with a 770-gene immune expression panel. TCRdb provides this immuneACCESS table in a form limited to in-frame rearrangements. Some clones are lacking; in checked studies, under half of them reflect an unresolved V gene, and why the rest are absent is not known. The sample table shows 1,100 to 1,500 clones, and around 85% are seen once. The ten largest clonotypes hold 10% to 15% of the sample. Germline trimming amounts to 3 bases on V and 2 bases on J, with 5 as the count of junction bases outside the gene matches. From cysteine to phenylalanine, the CDR3 is 16 amino acids long. Just CDR3 DNA is preserved here, 48 bases in frame from base 1. CDR1 and CDR2, per the germline V gene, are SGDLS and YYNGEE. This clone is large (0.1 to 1%) in its sample. Its specific antigen is unknown. Within one base of it there is no much larger clone, and no base qualities were kept. The same CDR3 can be traced to other DNA sequences in this sample.

A total of 39 patients with non-small-cell lung cancer that had been surgically resected, each with specimens from both a primary tumor and a brain metastasis, made up the cohort. The chain joins TRBV9 to TRBJ2-3, with TRBD2 identical over 11 junction bases. This receptor was obtained from a donor aged 40 or over with non-small cell lung cancer. Sequences were obtained from tumor-adjacent normal tissue. Here is the DNA: TGTGCCAGCAGCGGGGGGACTAGCGGACTCACAGATACGCAGTATTTT. This is translated as CASSGGTSGLTDTQYF.